Listed here are 2 T cell receptor beta chains from one sample, sequenced in a study of blood T cell repertoires in COVID-19. The repertoire was sequenced with immunoSEQ multiplex PCR; TCRdb's copy has only in-frame clones and lacks some. Here the sample spans 250,000 to 300,000 clones, roughly 86% being singletons. Sample: peripheral blood. The receptors shown here come from a woman in her 30s with COVID-19, enrolled during active disease.

This chain links TRBV7-6 with TRBJ2-1; a possible D gene is TRBD1 (5 bases). Germline V gene sequence: CDR1 SGHVS, CDR2 FNYEAQ. The CDR3 runs to 11 residues. V lost 3 bases, J lost 14 bases, and 11 bases lay in between. CDR3 protein: CASSFKGVKFF. The CDR3 coding sequence is TGTGCCAGCAGCTTCAAAGGGGTGAAGTTCTTC.

Only a few counts were recorded for this clone. This sample also contains other DNA sequences that code for the same CDR3. J is TRBJ1-4 and V is TRBV6-5, with D unresolved. Between the trimmed V and J ends, which lost 0 bases and 0 bases, there was a span of 5 bases. There are 15 residues in the CDR3. CDR1 is MNHEY, CDR2 SVGAGI, per germline. The DNA for the CDR3 is TGTGCCAGCAGTTACTCCAGTGCAACTAATGAAAAACTGTTTTTT. The encoded protein is CASSYSSATNEKLFF.